The source of this TCR beta chain is a study of beta chain features in type 1 diabetes. Study-level points and caveats: Type 1 diabetes patients had moderately but significantly shorter TCRB CDR3s in all four CD4+ subsets.

Trimming removed 5 bases from V and 1 base from J; junction bases left unmatched: 7. Germline V gene data show CDR1 as LNHDA and CDR2 as SQIVND (reference sequence). This CDR3 is built from 15 residues. Expressed TCRB transcripts got sequenced, as all isolated RNA was reverse transcribed. TCRdb's copy holds only in-frame clones and misses some; the assay was immunoSEQ multiplex PCR. The table lists 200,000 to 250,000 clones, about 14% of them singletons. Concerning this clone itself: Its target is unknown.

The single heparinised draw taken from each donor contained around 100 mL of blood on average. Cells sorted by CD45RO/CCR7/CD25/CD127/CD95/CD27 comprised CD4+ naive, central memory, regulatory and stem cell-like memory cells. The sequence came from a man aged 25-40 years with type 1 diabetes. Sequencing was done on a sample of naive CD4+ T cells from blood. The V and J genes are TRBV19 and TRBJ2-5, with TRBD1 identical over 7 bases. The CDR3 loop is CASSPRQGSQETQYF. As DNA, the CDR3 is TGTGCCAGTAGTCCCAGACAGGGATCCCAAGAGACCCAGTACTTC.